One and the same sample provided the 31 T cell receptor beta chains below, sequenced in a study of Ad26.COV2.S vaccination and SARS-CoV-2 variants. Treatment in this sample: 15 to 20 received Ad26.COV2.S at low or high dose, single or two shots; several received placebo; per-sample allocation not given. Specimens were obtained on day 63 following the first vaccine or placebo injection. Sequencing was performed with immunoSEQ multiplex PCR; in TCRdb, only in-frame clones are kept and a portion is missing. This sample has about 480,000 clones, with around 88% found just once. Sample: peripheral blood, taken in a trial of Ad26.COV2.S vaccine versus placebo. The origin of the receptors is a person aged 18-60 years who received the Ad26.COV2.S COVID-19 vaccine or a placebo.

The chain couples TRBV6-6 to TRBJ2-1, with a weak D call TRBD2 (5 bases). The CDR3 is made up of 11 amino acids. V shed 6 bases and J shed 8 bases, with 8 bases lying between them. The germline V gene encodes CDR1 MNHNY and CDR2 SVGAGI (reference sequence). The CDR3 sequence is CASSILDEQFF. The CDR3 bases are TGTGCCAGCAGCATACTAGATGAGCAGTTCTTC.

V gene TRBV30 combines with J gene TRBJ2-3, with TRBD2 matching 13 bases. The V and J ends lost 0 bases and 2 bases, in that order; junction bases with no gene match: 5. CDR3 length equals 17 residues. Germline-derived CDR1 and CDR2 are GTSNPN and SVGIG (reference sequence). The CDR3 DNA reads TGTGCCTGGAGTGTACTGGGACTAGCGGGAATCACAGATACGCAGTATTTT. Amino acid sequence: CAWSVLGLAGITDTQYF.

V usage is TRBV27 and J usage is TRBJ1-6; no clear D gene. The germline V and J ends were trimmed by 4 bases and 10 bases, with 14 bases remaining between them. CDR3 length: 14 residues. The germline CDR1 and CDR2 sequences are MNHEY and SMNVEV (reference sequence). The CDR3 reads CASSYLTGPSPLHF. The CDR3 coding sequence is TGTGCCAGCAGTTACCTCACCGGGCCCTCACCCCTCCACTTT.

There are a few counts of this clone. The chain joins TRBV7-9 to TRBJ1-2; D may be TRBD1 (5 bases). CDR3 size: 13 residues. V was cut by 5 bases and J by 7 bases, with 14 bases left in between. Germline V lookup: CDR1 SEHNR, CDR2 FQNEAQ (reference sequence). The CDR3 nucleotides read TGTGCCAGCAGCCCCGGGACCCCCGGTGGCTACACCTTC. It encodes CASSPGTPGGYTF.

Only one count was recorded for this clone. This chain connects TRBV5-4 to TRBJ2-7, with D perhaps TRBD2 (6 bases). The CDR3 loop spans 15 amino acids. Germline values: CDR1 SGHNT, CDR2 YYREEE (reference sequence). V was cut by 0 bases and J by 0 bases, with 10 bases left in between. The CDR3 region has the DNA TGTGCCAGCAGCTTGGGGAGCGGGCGCTCCTACGAGCAGTACTTC. Translation: CASSLGSGRSYEQYF.

This clone has a handful of counts. The CDR3 here is CASSYGGTTQPQHF. The CDR3 bases are TGTGCCAGCAGTTACGGGGGGACAACTCAGCCCCAGCATTTT. J is TRBJ1-5 and V is TRBV6-2 or TRBV6-3; D may be TRBD1 (6 bases). CDR1 is MNHEY, CDR2 SVGEGT, per germline. The CDR3 is made up of 14 amino acids. Between the trimmed V and J ends, which lost 2 bases and 6 bases, there was a span of 11 bases.

CDR3 nucleotides: TGTGCCAGCAGTTTTTGGCCCAGCTCCTACAATGAGCAGTTCTTC. Amino acids: CASSFWPSSYNEQFF. The V call is TRBV27, the J call TRBJ2-1; D gene uncertain. The V end was cut by 3 bases, the J end by 0 bases, with 9 bases between. Looked up from germline, CDR1 is MNHEY and CDR2 is SMNVEV (reference sequence). The CDR3 is 15 amino acids.

Many counts were recorded for this clone. The J gene is TRBJ1-2, the V gene TRBV6-5; D ambiguous. Germline loops: CDR1 MNHEY, CDR2 SVGAGI. This CDR3 has 14 amino acids. V was clipped by 2 bases and J by 1 base, with 8 bases between them. DNA of the CDR3: TGTGCCAGCAGTTACCATGGGAATAACTATGGCTACACCTTC. Its protein product is CASSYHGNNYGYTF.

The chain couples TRBV28 to TRBJ1-5; D possibly corresponds to TRBD1 (5 bases). The germline V and J ends were trimmed by 7 bases and 5 bases, with 15 bases remaining between them. Germline assignment: CDR1 MDHEN and CDR2 SYDVKM. This CDR3 is built from 14 residues. The CDR3 reads CASILGQYDQPQHF. CDR3 nucleotides: TGTGCCAGCATCCTGGGGCAGTATGATCAGCCCCAGCATTTT.

The CDR3 DNA is TGTGCCAGCTCAGTCGGACAGGGTGGCTCTAATGAGCAGTTCTTC. This encodes CASSVGQGGSNEQFF. V usage is TRBV18 and J usage is TRBJ2-1, with 8 bases matching TRBD1. Germline lookup yields CDR1 KGHSH and CDR2 LQKENI. V was pared by 5 bases and J by 7 bases, with 10 bases of the junction left unmatched. CDR3 length: 15 residues. The variable domain in full, completed from reference TRBV18 and TRBJ2-1, reads NAGVMQNPRHLVRRRGQEARLRCSPMKGHSHVYWYRQLPEEGLKFMVYLQKENIIDESGMPKERFSAEFPKEGPSILRIQQVVRGDSAAYFCASSVGQGGSNEQFFGPGTRLTVL.

This clone occurred a few times. This sequence joins TRBV6-5 and TRBJ1-2; weak D call: TRBD1 (5 bases). V lost 10 bases and J lost 7, with 13 bases in between. Germline V CDR1 and CDR2: MNHEY, SVGAGI. The CDR3 totals 11 residues. CDR3 in DNA: TGTGCCACCCGTCGGAGGGGTGGCTACACCTTC. Amino acids: CATRRRGGYTF.

The sample holds one count of this clone. V and J are TRBV15 and TRBJ1-2; D gene unclear. Germline assignment: CDR1 LNHNV and CDR2 YYDKDF (reference sequence). The CDR3 sequence is 19 residues long. The ends were cut back, 0 bases at V and 7 bases at J, with 27 bases in the middle. The CDR3 region has the DNA TGTGCCACCAGCAGAGATAGGTGGCCAGAACAGCCCGAAGCGAGTGGCTACACCTTC. Protein: CATSRDRWPEQPEASGYTF.

This clone was picked up a small number of times. V gene TRBV7-9 combines with J gene TRBJ2-7; TRBD1 or TRBD2 may be the D gene (5 bases each). Germline CDR1 SEHNR, CDR2 FQNEAQ (reference sequence). This CDR3 is built from 13 residues. V dropped 6 bases and J dropped 0 bases, with 9 bases sitting between them. The CDR3 loop is CASRRGTSYEQYF. DNA of the CDR3: TGTGCCAGCAGGCGAGGGACCTCCTACGAGCAGTACTTC.

As to this clone: Other DNA sequences from this sample encode an identical CDR3 as well. The chain joins TRBV18 to TRBJ1-5; D is ambiguous. The CDR3 extends over 13 amino acids. V lost 2 bases and J 5 bases, leaving 7 bases between the germline ends. Germline CDR1 is KGHSH and CDR2 is LQKENI. Here the CDR3 DNA reads TGTGCCAGCTCACCAGGAGTAGATCAGCCCCAGCATTTT. This codes for CASSPGVDQPQHF. Full variable domain (remainder filled in from reference TRBV18 and TRBJ1-5): NAGVMQNPRHLVRRRGQEARLRCSPMKGHSHVYWYRQLPEEGLKFMVYLQKENIIDESGMPKERFSAEFPKEGPSILRIQQVVRGDSAAYFCASSPGVDQPQHFGDGTRLSIL.

V gene TRBV27 combines with J gene TRBJ2-1; D remains ambiguous. The CDR3 runs 15 residues. Looked up from germline, CDR1 is MNHEY and CDR2 is SMNVEV (reference sequence). V lost 6 bases to trimming and J lost 7 bases, with 19 bases between them. The CDR3 DNA reads TGTGCCAGCAGACATACAGTATTGCGGTTGAATGAGCAGTTCTTC. Translation: CASRHTVLRLNEQFF.

The chain carries TRBV3-1 (or the pseudogene TRBV3-2) and TRBJ2-5; the D call may be TRBD1 or TRBD2 (5 bases each). Trimming took off 0 bases at V and 4 bases at J, with 15 bases between the two ends. Germline CDR1 reads LGHDT; CDR2 reads YNNKEL (reference sequence). The CDR3 length is 16 residues. The CDR3 DNA reads TGTGCCAGCAGCCAAGATATAAGGGGCGGAGGAGAGACCCAGTACTTC. It specifies CASSQDIRGGGETQYF.

The chain employs TRBV28 and TRBJ2-7, with 8 bases identical to TRBD1. The germline CDR1 and CDR2 sequences are MDHEN and SYDVKM. Trimming at V came to 10 bases and at J to 4 bases, leaving 12 bases not matched to a gene. This CDR3 spans 14 amino acids. The CDR3 DNA follows: TGTGCCACCCGGACGGGACAGGTGTATTACGAGCAGTACTTC. Amino acid sequence: CATRTGQVYYEQYF. The full variable domain, rest sourced from reference TRBV28 and TRBJ2-7, is DVKVTQSSRYLVKRTGEKVFLECVQDMDHENMFWYRQDPGLGLRLIYFSYDVKMKEKGDIPEGYSVSREKKERFSLILESASTNQTSMYLCATRTGQVYYEQYFGPGTRLTVT.

The chain recombines TRBV9 with TRBJ2-7; 7 positions match TRBD1. Germline-derived CDR1 and CDR2 are SGDLS and YYNGEE. This CDR3 has 17 amino acids. Losses at the gene ends were 2 bases for V and 6 bases for J; bases not matched to a gene: 17. CDR3 residues: CASSVSIGLTQGSEQYF. CDR3 coding DNA: TGTGCCAGCAGCGTCTCAATCGGGTTAACACAGGGGAGCGAGCAGTACTTC.

The chain couples TRBV7-8 to TRBJ2-3; 8 bases align to TRBD2. Germline values: CDR1 SGHVS, CDR2 FQNEAQ. Trimming took 5 bases from V and 2 from J; bases not matched to a gene: 15. The CDR3 has 18 residues. The CDR3 spells CASSTRTSNKDNTDTQYF. In DNA, the CDR3 is TGTGCCAGCAGCACCCGGACTAGCAATAAGGATAACACAGATACGCAGTATTTT.

The chain is built from TRBV10-3 and TRBJ2-3; 7 positions agree with TRBD2. Per the germline V gene, CDR1 is ENHRY and CDR2 is SYGVKD. J gave up 5 bases and V 5 bases, and 10 bases lay outside the gene matches. This CDR3 has 15 amino acids. CDR3 nucleotides: TGTGCCATCAGTCCCAAAGCGGGATTGGGAGATACGCAGTATTTT. Translated: CAISPKAGLGDTQYF.

The chain employs TRBV7-2 and TRBJ2-7; D may match TRBD1 or TRBD2 (5 bases each). The V and J ends lost 5 bases and 6 bases respectively, with 14 bases between them. This CDR3 spans 13 amino acids. CDR1 and CDR2 from the germline V gene are SGHTA and FQGNSA. In DNA form, the CDR3 reads TGTGCCAGCAGCCTTTTAAGGGACGTCGAGCAGTACTTC. Translating gives CASSLLRDVEQYF.

The CDR3 coding sequence is TGTGCCAGCAATCCATTTAGCTCTGGGGCCAACGTCCTGACTTTC. Translating it yields CASNPFSSGANVLTF. The rearrangement uses TRBV2 and TRBJ2-6; D uncertain. Between the trimmed V and J ends, which lost 7 bases and 0 bases, there was a span of 10 bases. Germline V gene data show CDR1 as SNHLY and CDR2 as FYNNEI. The CDR3 covers 15 residues.

V usage is TRBV4-3 and J usage is TRBJ2-6, with D perhaps TRBD2 (6 bases). Germline lookup yields CDR1 LGHNA and CDR2 YSLEER. The CDR3 length is 19 residues. V gave up 4 bases and J gave up 1 base, with 20 bases separating them. The CDR3 sequence is CASSRQRREKYSGANVLTF. Written as DNA, the CDR3 is TGCGCCAGCAGCCGGCAGAGGAGGGAAAAGTATTCTGGGGCCAACGTCCTGACTTTC.

This chain links TRBV20-1 with TRBJ2-3; no clear D. V was clipped by 6 bases and J by 6 bases, with 10 bases between them. From germline, CDR1 is DFQATT and CDR2 SNEGSKA (reference sequence). The CDR3 extends over 11 amino acids. The CDR3 DNA reads as TGCAGTGCCGAAGCGCGGGATACGCAGTATTTT. Encoded protein: CSAEARDTQYF.

The gene calls are TRBV9 and TRBJ2-7, with D tentatively TRBD1 (7 bases). CDR3 size: 14 residues. Germline CDR1 and CDR2: SGDLS and YYNGEE. The V end was cut by 0 bases, the J end by 6 bases, with 13 bases between. CDR3 residues: CASSVVAGGGEQYF. The CDR3 coding sequence is TGTGCCAGCAGCGTAGTTGCAGGGGGAGGCGAGCAGTACTTC. Using reference TRBV9 and TRBJ2-7 for the parts outside the CDR3, the full variable domain is DSGVTQTPKHLITATGQRVTLRCSPRSGDLSVYWYQQSLDQGLQFLIQYYNGEERAKGNILERFSAQQFPDLHSELNLSSLELGDSALYFCASSVVAGGGEQYFGPGTRLTVT.

The V gene is TRBV7-9, the J gene TRBJ1-4; D unclear. The CDR3 has 14 amino acids. From germline, CDR1 is SEHNR and CDR2 FQNEAQ (reference sequence). Trimming removed 5 bases from V and 3 bases from J, with 10 bases in between. DNA for the CDR3: TGTGCCAGCAGCCCAGGACCCCCTAATGAAAAACTGTTTTTT. Its translation is CASSPGPPNEKLFF. The full variable domain, rest sourced from reference TRBV7-9 and TRBJ1-4, is DTGVSQNPRHKITKRGQNVTFRCDPISEHNRLYWYRQTLGQGPEFLTYFQNEAQLEKSRLLSDRFSAERPKGSFSTLEIQRTEQGDSAMYLCASSPGPPNEKLFFGSGTQLSVL.

This sequence joins TRBV19 and TRBJ2-1; 8 nucleotides agree with TRBD1. The CDR3 runs 15 residues. The germline CDR1 and CDR2 sequences are LNHDA and SQIVND (reference sequence). After removal of 5 bases from V and 8 bases from J, the junction contained 11 bases not matched to a gene. CDR3: CASSEGQGGLDEQFF. As DNA, the CDR3 is TGTGCCAGTAGTGAAGGACAGGGAGGTTTGGATGAGCAGTTCTTC.

This sequence joins TRBV15 and TRBJ1-2, with a tentative D call TRBD1 (5 bases). CDR3 size: 13 residues. Trimming removed 8 bases from V and 2 bases from J, with 12 bases in between. The germline V gene has CDR1 LNHNV and CDR2 YYDKDF (reference sequence). The CDR3 reads CATRGGWNYGYTF. In DNA, the CDR3 is TGTGCCACCCGGGGGGGATGGAACTATGGCTACACCTTC.

V usage is TRBV6-2 or TRBV6-3 and J usage is TRBJ1-1; D not certain. The length of the CDR3 is 14 residues. The germline V gene has CDR1 MNHEY and CDR2 SVGEGT. The V end lost 2 bases, the J end lost 5 bases, and 12 bases lay between the germline ends. The CDR3 sequence is CASSYGLENTEAFF. CDR3 DNA: TGTGCCAGCAGTTACGGGCTGGAGAATACTGAAGCTTTCTTT.

This clone was recorded only once. J is TRBJ2-1 and V is TRBV12-3 or TRBV12-4, with 8 positions matching TRBD2. The CDR3 has 13 amino acids. Trimming at V came to 6 bases and at J to 12 bases, leaving 10 bases not matched to a gene. The CDR3 protein is CASRFLTGGLQFF. CDR3 nucleotide sequence: TGTGCCAGCAGGTTTCTTACGGGAGGGTTGCAGTTCTTC.

About this clone: Mismatch with germline at one junction end may stem from a read error. The chain employs TRBV28 and TRBJ2-3; 7 nucleotides match TRBD2. Looked up from germline, CDR1 is MDHEN and CDR2 is SYDVKM. The CDR3 runs to 14 residues. CDR3: CASTYFSGGDRVNF. For the CDR3, the DNA is TGTGCCAGCACCTATTTTTCGGGAGGCGATCGGGTGAATTTT. The whole variable domain, filled in from reference TRBV28 and TRBJ2-3, reads DVKVTQSSRYLVKRTGEKVFLECVQDMDHENMFWYRQDPGLGLRLIYFSYDVKMKEKGDIPEGYSVSREKKERFSLILESASTNQTSMYLCASTYFSGGDRVNFGPGTRLTVL.